This TCR beta chain was sequenced for a study of T-cell reconstitution after alpha-beta-depleted transplantation in children. Points from the study as a whole: From surviving recipient T cells and thymic progenitors came the high day-60 TCRbeta diversity observed in some patients. Several hundred expanded graft clones reportedly supplied alpha-beta T cells about two months after transplant. T-cell counts and diversity at one year post-transplant came mainly from newly produced T cells.

V lost 3 bases and J 8 bases, leaving 10 bases between the germline ends. Germline values: CDR1 KGHSH, CDR2 LQKENI. There are 12 residues in the CDR3. TCRbeta library preparation incorporated unique molecular identifiers. TCRdb passed the PCR reads through MiXCR, listing each CDR3 protein once. Among under 250,000 distinct CDR3 sequences listed, approximately 19% were seen once. This clonotype occurred a few times. The antigen is not known. This receptor was taken from a male patient under 10 years old who had a stem cell transplant for acute lymphoblastic leukemia, so the T cells may come from the graft donor. The material sequenced was PBMCs, mostly from graft donor cells, taken 360 days after TCRalphabeta/CD19-depleted stem cell transplant. This chain joins TRBV18 and TRBJ1-2; D is unclear. CDR3 sequence (DNA): TGTGCCAGCTCACCTGGAGGGCGAGGCTACACCTTC. It is translated as CASSPGGRGYTF.